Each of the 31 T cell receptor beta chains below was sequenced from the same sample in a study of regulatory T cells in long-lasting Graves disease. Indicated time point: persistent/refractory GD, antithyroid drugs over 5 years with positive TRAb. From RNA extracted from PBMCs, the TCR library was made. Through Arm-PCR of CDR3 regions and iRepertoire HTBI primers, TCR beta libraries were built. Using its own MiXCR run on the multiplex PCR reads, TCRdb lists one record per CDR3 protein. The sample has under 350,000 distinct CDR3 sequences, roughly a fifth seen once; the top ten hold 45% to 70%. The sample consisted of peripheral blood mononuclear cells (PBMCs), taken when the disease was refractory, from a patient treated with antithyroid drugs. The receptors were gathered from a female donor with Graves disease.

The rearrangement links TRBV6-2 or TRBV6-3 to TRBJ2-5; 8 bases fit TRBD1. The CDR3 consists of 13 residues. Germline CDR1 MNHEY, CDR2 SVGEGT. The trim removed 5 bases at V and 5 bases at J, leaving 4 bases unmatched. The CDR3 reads CASSPGGKETQYF. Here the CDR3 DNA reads TGTGCCAGCAGTCCAGGGGGCAAGGAGACCCAGTACTTC.

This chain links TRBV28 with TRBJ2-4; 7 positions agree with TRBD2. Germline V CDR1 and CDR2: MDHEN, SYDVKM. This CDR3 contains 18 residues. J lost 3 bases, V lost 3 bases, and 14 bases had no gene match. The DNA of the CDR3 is TGTGCCAGCAGTTTGGGACCGGCTAGCGGCGCCTACAAAAACATTCAGTACTTC. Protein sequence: CASSLGPASGAYKNIQYF.

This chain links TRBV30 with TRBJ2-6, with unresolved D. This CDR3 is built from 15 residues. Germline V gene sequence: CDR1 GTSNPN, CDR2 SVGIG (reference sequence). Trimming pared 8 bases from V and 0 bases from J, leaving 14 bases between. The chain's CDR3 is CAGPNMNSGANVLTF. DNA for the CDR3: TGTGCCGGTCCAAACATGAACTCTGGGGCCAACGTCCTGACTTTC.

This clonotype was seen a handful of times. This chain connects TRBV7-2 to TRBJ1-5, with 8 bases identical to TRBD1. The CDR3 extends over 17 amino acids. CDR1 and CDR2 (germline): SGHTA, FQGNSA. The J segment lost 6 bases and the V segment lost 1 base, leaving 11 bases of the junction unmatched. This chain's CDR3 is CASSLGFPGGRGQPQHF. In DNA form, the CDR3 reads TGTGCCAGCAGCTTAGGGTTCCCAGGGGGCCGAGGTCAGCCCCAGCATTTT.

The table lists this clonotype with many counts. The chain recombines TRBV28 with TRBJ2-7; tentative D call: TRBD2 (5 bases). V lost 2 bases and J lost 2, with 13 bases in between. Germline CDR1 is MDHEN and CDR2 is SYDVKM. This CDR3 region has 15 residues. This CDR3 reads CASSLLLAGPYEQYF. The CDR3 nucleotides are TGTGCCAGCAGTTTACTCCTAGCAGGCCCCTACGAGCAGTACTTC. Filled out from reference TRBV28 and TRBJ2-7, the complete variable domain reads DVKVTQSSRYLVKRTGEKVFLECVQDMDHENMFWYRQDPGLGLRLIYFSYDVKMKEKGDIPEGYSVSREKKERFSLILESASTNQTSMYLCASSLLLAGPYEQYFGPGTRLTVT.

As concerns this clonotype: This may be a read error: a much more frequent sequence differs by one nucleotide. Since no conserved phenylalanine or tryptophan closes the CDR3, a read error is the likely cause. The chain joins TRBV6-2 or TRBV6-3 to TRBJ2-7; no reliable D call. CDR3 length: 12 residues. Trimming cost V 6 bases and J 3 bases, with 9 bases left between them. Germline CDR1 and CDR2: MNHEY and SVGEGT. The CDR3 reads CASSPTDYEQYL. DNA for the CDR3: TGTGCCAGCAGCCCGACGGACTACGAGCAGTACCTC.

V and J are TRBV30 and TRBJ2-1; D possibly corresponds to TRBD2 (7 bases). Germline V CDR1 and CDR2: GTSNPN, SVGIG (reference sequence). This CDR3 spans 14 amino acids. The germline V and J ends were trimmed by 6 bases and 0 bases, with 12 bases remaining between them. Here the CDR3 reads CACPRGASYNEQFF. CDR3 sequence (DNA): TGTGCCTGCCCCCGGGGGGCCTCCTACAATGAGCAGTTCTTC.

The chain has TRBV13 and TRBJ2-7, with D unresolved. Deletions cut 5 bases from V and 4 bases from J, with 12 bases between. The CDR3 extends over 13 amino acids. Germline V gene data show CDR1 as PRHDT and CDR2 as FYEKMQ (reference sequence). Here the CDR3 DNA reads TGTGCCAGCAGCCCCGGGCCTAGGTACGAGCAGTACTTC. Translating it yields CASSPGPRYEQYF.

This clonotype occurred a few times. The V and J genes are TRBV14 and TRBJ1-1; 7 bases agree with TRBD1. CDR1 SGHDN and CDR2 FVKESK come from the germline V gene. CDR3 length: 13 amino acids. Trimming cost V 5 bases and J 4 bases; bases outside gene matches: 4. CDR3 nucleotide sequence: TGTGCCAGCAGCGCAGACAGGGTCACTGAAGCTTTCTTT. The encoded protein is CASSADRVTEAFF.

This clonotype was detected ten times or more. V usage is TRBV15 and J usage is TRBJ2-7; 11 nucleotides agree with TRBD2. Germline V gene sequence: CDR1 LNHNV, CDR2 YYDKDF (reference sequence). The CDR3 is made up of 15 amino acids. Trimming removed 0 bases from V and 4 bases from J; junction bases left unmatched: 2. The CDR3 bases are TGTGCCACCAGCAGAGACCGGACTAGCGGGTACGAGCAGTACTTC. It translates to CATSRDRTSGYEQYF.

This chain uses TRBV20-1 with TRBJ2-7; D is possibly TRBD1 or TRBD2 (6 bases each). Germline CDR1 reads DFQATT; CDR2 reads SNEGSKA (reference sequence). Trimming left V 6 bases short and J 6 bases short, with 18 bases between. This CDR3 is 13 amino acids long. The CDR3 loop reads CSATNRVGGEQYF. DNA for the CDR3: TGCAGTGCCACTAACAGGGTGGGAGGCGAGCAGTACTTC.

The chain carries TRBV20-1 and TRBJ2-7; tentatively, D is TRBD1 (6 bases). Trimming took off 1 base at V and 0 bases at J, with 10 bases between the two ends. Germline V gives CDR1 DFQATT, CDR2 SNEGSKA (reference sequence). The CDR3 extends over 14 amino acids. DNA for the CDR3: TGCAGTGCTAGAGCCCGGGACAACTCCTACGAGCAGTACTTC. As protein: CSARARDNSYEQYF.

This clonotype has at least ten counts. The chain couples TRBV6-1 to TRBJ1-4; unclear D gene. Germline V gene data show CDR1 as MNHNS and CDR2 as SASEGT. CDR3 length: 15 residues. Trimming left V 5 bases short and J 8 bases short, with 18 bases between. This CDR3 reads CASSKSAGVGEKLFF. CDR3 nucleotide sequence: TGTGCCAGCAGTAAATCGGCCGGGGTGGGGGAAAAACTGTTTTTT.

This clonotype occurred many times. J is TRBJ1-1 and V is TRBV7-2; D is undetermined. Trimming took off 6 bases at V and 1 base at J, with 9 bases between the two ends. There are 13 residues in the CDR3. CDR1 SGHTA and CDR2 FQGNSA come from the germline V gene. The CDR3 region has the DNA TGTGCCAGCAGTTTCGCAGGGAACACTGAAGCTTTCTTT. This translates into CASSFAGNTEAFF.

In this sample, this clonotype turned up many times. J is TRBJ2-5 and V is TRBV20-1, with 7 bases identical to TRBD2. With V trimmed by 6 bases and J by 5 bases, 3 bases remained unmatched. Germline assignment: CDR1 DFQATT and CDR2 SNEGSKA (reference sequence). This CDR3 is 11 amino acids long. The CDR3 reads CSAGTMETQYF. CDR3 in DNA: TGCAGTGCCGGGACTATGGAGACCCAGTACTTC.

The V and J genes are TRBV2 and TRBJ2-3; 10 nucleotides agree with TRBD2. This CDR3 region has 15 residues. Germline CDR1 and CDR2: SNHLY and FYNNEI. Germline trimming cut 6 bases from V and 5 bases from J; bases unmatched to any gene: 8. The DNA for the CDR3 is TGTGCCAGCAGCCTACTAGCGGGATATGGAGATACGCAGTATTTT. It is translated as CASSLLAGYGDTQYF.

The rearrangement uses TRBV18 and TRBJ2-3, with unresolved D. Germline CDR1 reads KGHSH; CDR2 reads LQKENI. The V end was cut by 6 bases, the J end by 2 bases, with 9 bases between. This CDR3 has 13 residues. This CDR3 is CASSTLYTDTQYF. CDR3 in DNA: TGTGCCAGCTCGACCTTATACACAGATACGCAGTATTTT.

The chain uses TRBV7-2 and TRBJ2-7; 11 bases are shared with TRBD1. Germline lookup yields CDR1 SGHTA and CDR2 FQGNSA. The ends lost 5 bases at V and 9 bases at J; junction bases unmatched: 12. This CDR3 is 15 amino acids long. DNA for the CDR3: TGTGCCAGCAGCCCCCGGGACAGGGGGACCCACGGGCAGTACTTC. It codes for CASSPRDRGTHGQYF.

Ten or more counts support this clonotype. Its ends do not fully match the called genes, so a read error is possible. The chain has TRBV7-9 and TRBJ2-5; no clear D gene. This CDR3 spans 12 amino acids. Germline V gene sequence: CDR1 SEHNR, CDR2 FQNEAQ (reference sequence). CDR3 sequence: CASSLGSETQYF. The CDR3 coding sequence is TGTGCTAGCAGCTTAGGTAGTGAGACCCAGTACTTC.

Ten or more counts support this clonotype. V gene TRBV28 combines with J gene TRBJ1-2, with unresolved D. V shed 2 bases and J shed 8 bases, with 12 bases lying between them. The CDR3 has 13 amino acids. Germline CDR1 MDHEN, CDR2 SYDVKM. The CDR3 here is CASSLDPRSGYTF. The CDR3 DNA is TGTGCCAGCAGTTTAGACCCCCGCTCCGGCTACACCTTC.

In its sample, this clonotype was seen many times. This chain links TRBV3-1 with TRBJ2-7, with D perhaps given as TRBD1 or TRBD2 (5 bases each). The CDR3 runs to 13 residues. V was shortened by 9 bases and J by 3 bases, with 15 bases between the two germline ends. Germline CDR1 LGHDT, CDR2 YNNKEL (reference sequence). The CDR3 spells CASFRELHYEQYF. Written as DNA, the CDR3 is TGTGCCAGTTTCAGGGAGTTACACTACGAGCAGTACTTC.

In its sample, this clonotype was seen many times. CDR3 coding DNA: TGTGCCAGCAGTTTGGCGGGAATAGGGCTATATGGCTACACCTTC. Amino acid sequence: CASSLAGIGLYGYTF. V usage is TRBV28 and J usage is TRBJ1-2; unclear D gene. The germline V gene encodes CDR1 MDHEN and CDR2 SYDVKM. This CDR3 comprises 15 residues. Trimming pared 3 bases from V and 5 bases from J, leaving 16 bases between.

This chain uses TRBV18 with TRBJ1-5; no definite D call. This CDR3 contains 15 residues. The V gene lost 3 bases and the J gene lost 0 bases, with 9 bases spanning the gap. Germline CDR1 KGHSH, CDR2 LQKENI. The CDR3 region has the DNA TGTGCCAGCTCACCTGACCCTTATAGCAATCAGCCCCAGCATTTT. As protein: CASSPDPYSNQPQHF.

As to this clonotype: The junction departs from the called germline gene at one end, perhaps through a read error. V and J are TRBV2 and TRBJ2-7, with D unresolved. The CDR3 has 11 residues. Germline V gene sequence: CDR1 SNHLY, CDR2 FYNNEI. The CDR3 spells CASSDRYERYF. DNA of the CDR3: TGTGCCAGCAGTGATCGATACGAGCGGTACTTC.

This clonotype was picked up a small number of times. CDR3 amino acids: CASSPGGQGRYGYTF. The CDR3, as DNA: TGTGCCAGCTCACCCGGAGGGCAGGGACGCTATGGCTACACCTTC. This chain connects TRBV18 to TRBJ1-2; TRBD1 might be the D (5 bases). V was pared by 3 bases and J by 4 bases, with 15 bases between. This CDR3 region has 15 residues. Germline V gene data show CDR1 as KGHSH and CDR2 as LQKENI.

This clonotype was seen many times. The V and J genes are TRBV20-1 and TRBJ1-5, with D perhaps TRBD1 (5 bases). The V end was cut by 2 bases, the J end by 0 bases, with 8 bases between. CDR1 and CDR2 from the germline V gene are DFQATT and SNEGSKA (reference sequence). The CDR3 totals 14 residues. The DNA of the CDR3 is TGCAGTGCTAGACAGGGTTATAGCAATCAGCCCCAGCATTTT. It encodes CSARQGYSNQPQHF.

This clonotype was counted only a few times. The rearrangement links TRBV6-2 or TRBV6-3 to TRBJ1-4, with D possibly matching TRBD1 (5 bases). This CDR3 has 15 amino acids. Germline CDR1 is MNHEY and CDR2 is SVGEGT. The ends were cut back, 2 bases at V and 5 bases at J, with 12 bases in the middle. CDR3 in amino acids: CASSYGRGRNEKLFF. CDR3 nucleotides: TGTGCCAGCAGTTACGGTAGGGGCCGAAATGAAAAACTGTTTTTT.

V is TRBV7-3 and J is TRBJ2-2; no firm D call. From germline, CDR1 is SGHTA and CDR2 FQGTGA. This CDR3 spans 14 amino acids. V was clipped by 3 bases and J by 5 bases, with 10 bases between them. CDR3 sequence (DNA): TGTGCCAGCAGCTTGTACTCCACGACCGGGGAGCTGTTTTTT. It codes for CASSLYSTTGELFF. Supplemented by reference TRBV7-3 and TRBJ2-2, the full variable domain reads GAGVSQTPSNKVTEKGKYVELRCDPISGHTALYWYRQSLGQGPEFLIYFQGTGAADDSGLPNDRFFAVRPEGSVSTLKIQRTERGDSAVYLCASSLYSTTGELFFGEGSRLTVL.

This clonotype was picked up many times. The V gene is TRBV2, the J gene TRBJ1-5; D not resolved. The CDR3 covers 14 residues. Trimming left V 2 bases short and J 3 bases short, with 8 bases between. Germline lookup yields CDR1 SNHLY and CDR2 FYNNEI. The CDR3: CASSEPAFNQPQHF. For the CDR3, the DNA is TGTGCCAGCAGTGAACCCGCCTTCAATCAGCCCCAGCATTTT.

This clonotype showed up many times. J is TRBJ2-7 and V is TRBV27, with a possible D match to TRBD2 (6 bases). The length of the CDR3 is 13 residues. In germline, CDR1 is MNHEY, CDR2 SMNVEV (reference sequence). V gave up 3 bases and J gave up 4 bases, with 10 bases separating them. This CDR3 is CASSFEGGYEQYF. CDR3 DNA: TGTGCCAGCAGTTTCGAGGGAGGATACGAGCAGTACTTC.

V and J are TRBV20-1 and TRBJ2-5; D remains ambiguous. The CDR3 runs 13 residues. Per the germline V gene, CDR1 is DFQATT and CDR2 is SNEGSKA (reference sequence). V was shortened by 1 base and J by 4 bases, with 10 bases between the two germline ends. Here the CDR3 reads CSARGLELETQYF. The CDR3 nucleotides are TGCAGTGCTAGAGGGCTGGAGCTAGAGACCCAGTACTTC.